This T cell receptor (beta chain) was sequenced during a study of T cell changes during pregnancy in multiple sclerosis. The repertoire was sequenced with immunoSEQ multiplex PCR; TCRdb's copy has only in-frame clones and lacks some. This table has about 85,000 clones, roughly 92% appearing once. Trimming stripped 4 bases from V and 6 bases from J, with 15 bases between. Germline V gives CDR1 MGHDK, CDR2 SYGVNS. The CDR3 consists of 14 residues. This TCR derives from a female donor with multiple sclerosis, enrolled in a pregnancy study. Sequences were derived from peripheral blood, sampled in the first trimester of pregnancy. The rearrangement links TRBV25-1 to TRBJ1-2; TRBD1 might be the D (6 bases). The CDR3 reads CASSAPTGLNGYTF. The DNA for the CDR3 is TGTGCCAGCAGTGCGCCGACAGGTTTAAATGGCTACACCTTC.